This T cell receptor (beta chain) comes out of a study of blood T cell repertoires in COVID-19. Study summary: The United States, Italy and Spain supplied acute and convalescent COVID-19 samples. Sample material is recorded as cDNA or gDNA derived from T cells, B-cell-depleted T cells, or PBMCs.

As handled by the study authors: Estimated nucleated cell counts came from reference gene primer amplification. The data were produced by immunoSEQ multiplex PCR, yet TCRdb's version contains in-frame clones alone and is incomplete. Clone size and V and J calls were adopted from that table, with D and trimming inferred from the DNA. There are about 68,000 clones in the sample; around 86% occur only once, and roughly 1.4% lies in the top ten. The CDR3 length is 12 residues. The V and J ends lost 8 bases and 6 bases respectively, with 10 bases between them. The germline CDR1 and CDR2 sequences are SNHLY and FYNNEI.

The V call is TRBV2, the J call TRBJ1-4; D is undetermined. Sequenced input: peripheral blood. The clonotype was recovered from a woman aged 60 to 75 with acute or convalescent COVID-19. CDR3 in DNA: TGTGCCAGCGCCGGGATGGATGAAAAACTGTTTTTT. Translated: CASAGMDEKLFF.